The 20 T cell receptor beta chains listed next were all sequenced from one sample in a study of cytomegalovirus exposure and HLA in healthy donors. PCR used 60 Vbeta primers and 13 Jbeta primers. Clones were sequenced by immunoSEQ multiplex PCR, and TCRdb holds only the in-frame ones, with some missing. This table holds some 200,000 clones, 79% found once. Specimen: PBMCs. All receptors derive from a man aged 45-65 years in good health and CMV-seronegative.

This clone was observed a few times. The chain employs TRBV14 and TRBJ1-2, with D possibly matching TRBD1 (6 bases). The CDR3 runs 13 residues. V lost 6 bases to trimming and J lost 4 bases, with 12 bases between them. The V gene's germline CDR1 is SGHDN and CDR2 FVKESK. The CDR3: CASSPGQSYGYTF. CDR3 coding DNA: TGTGCCAGCAGTCCGGGACAAAGCTATGGCTACACCTTC.

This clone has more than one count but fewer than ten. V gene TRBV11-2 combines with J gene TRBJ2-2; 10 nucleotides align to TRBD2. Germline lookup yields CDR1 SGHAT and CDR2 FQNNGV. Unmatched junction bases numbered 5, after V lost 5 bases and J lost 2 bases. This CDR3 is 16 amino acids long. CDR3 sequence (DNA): TGTGCCAGCAGCGCCCGGACTAGCGGTAACACCGGGGAGCTGTTTTTT. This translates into CASSARTSGNTGELFF.

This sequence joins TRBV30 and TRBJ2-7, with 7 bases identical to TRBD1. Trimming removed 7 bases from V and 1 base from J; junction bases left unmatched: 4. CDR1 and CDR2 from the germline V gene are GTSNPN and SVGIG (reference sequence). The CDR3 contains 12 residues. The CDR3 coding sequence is TGTGCCTCTGGACAGGATTCCTACGAGCAGTACTTC. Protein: CASGQDSYEQYF.

The CDR3 nucleotides read TGTGCCAGCAGCCCCCCAGATAACACTGAAGCTTTCTTT. It is translated as CASSPPDNTEAFF. The rearrangement joins TRBV7-9 to TRBJ1-1; D unclear. CDR3 length equals 13 residues. Germline V gene sequence: CDR1 SEHNR, CDR2 FQNEAQ (reference sequence). Trimming took off 5 bases at V and 2 bases at J, with 9 bases between the two ends.

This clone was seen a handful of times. The CDR3 reads CASSPDGGTEAFF. In nucleotides, the CDR3 is TGTGCCAGCAGCCCAGACGGGGGTACTGAAGCTTTCTTT. V is TRBV7-3 and J is TRBJ1-1; maybe TRBD1 (5 bases). CDR1 and CDR2 (germline): SGHTA, FQGTGA. The V and J ends lost 5 bases and 5 bases respectively, with 12 bases between them. This CDR3 is 13 amino acids long.

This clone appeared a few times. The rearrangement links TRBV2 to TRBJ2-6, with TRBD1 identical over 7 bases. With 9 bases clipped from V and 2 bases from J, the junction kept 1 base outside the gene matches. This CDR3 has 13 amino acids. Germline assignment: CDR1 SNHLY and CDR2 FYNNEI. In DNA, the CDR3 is TGTGCCAGTACAGGGGCTGGGGCCAACGTCCTGACTTTC. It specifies CASTGAGANVLTF.

The CDR3 DNA follows: TGCAGCGTTGGACGATTAGCGGGAGCATCCGGCAATGAGCAGTTCTTC. Protein product: CSVGRLAGASGNEQFF. This chain links TRBV29-1 with TRBJ2-1; 9 positions agree with TRBD2. This CDR3 contains 16 residues. The germline CDR1 and CDR2 sequences are SQVTM and ANQGSEA. Unmatched junction bases numbered 13, after V lost 4 bases and J lost 6 bases.

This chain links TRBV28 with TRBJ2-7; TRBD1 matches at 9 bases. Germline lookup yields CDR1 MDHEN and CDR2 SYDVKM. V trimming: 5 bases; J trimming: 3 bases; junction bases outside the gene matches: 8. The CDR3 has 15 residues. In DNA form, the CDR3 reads TGTGCCAGCAGTCAACACAGGGGGCAAAACTACGAGCAGTACTTC. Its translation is CASSQHRGQNYEQYF.

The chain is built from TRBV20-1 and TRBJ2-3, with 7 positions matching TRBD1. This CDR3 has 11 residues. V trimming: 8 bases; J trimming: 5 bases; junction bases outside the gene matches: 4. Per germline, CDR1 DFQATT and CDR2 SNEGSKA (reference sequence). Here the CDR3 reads CSTPGGDTQYF. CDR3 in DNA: TGCAGTACTCCAGGGGGAGATACGCAGTATTTT.

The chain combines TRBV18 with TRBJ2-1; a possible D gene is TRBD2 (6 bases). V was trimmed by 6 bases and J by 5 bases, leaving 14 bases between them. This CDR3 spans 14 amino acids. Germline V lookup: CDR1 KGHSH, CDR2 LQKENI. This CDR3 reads CASSGGRGNNEQFF. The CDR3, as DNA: TGTGCCAGCTCTGGAGGCCGGGGGAACAATGAGCAGTTCTTC.

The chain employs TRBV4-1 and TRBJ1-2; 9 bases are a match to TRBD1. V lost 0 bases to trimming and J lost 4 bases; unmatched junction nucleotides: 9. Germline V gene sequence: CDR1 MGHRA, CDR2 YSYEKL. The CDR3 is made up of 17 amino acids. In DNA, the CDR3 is TGCGCCAGCAGCCAAGAAAGGGGGGGACAGGGAGTCTATGGCTACACCTTC. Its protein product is CASSQERGGQGVYGYTF.

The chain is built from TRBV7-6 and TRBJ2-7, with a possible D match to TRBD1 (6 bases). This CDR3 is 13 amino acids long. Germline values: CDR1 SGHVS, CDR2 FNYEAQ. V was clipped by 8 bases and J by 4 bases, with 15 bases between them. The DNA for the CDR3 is TGTGCCAGCGGGACACTTGGGGGATACGAGCAGTACTTC. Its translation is CASGTLGGYEQYF. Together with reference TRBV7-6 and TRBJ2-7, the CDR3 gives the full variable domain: GAGVSQSPRYKVTKRGQDVALRCDPISGHVSLYWYRQALGQGPEFLTYFNYEAQQDKSGLPNDRFSAERPEGSISTLTIQRTEQRDSAMYRCASGTLGGYEQYFGPGTRLTVT.

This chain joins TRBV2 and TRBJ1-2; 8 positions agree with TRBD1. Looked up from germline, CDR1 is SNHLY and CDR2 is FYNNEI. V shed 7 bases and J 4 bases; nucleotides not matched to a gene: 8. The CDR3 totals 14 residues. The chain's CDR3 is CASKDRGRTYGYTF. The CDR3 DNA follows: TGTGCCAGCAAAGACAGGGGAAGGACCTATGGCTACACCTTC. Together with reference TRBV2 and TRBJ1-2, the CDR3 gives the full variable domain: EPEVTQTPSHQVTQMGQEVILRCVPISNHLYFYWYRQILGQKVEFLVSFYNNEISEKSEIFDDQFSVERPDGSNFTLKIRSTKLEDSAMYFCASKDRGRTYGYTFGSGTRLTVV.

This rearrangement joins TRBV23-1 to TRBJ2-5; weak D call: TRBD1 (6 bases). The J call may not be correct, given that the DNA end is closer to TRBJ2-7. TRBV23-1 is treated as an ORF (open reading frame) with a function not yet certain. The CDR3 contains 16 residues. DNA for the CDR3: TGCGCCAGCAGTCACCCACACCGGGACAATCTCTACGAGCAGTACTTC. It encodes CASSHPHRDNLYEQYF.

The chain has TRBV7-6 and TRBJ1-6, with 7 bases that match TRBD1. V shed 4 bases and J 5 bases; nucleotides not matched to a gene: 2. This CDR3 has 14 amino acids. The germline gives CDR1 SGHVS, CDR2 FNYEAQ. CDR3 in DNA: TGTGCCAGCAGCTCCGGGACAGATAATTCACCCCTCCACTTT. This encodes CASSSGTDNSPLHF.

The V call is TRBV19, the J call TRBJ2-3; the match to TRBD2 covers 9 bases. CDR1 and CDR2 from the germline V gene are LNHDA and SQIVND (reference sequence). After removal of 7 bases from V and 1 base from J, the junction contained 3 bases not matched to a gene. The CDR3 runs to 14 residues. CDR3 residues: CASKWTSGTDTQYF. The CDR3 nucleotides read TGTGCCAGTAAGTGGACTAGCGGCACAGATACGCAGTATTTT. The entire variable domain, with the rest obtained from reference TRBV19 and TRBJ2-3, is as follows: DGGITQSPKYLFRKEGQNVTLSCEQNLNHDAMYWYRQDPGQGLRLIYYSQIVNDFQKGDIAEGYSVSREKKESFPLTVTSAQKNPTAFYLCASKWTSGTDTQYFGPGTRLTVL.

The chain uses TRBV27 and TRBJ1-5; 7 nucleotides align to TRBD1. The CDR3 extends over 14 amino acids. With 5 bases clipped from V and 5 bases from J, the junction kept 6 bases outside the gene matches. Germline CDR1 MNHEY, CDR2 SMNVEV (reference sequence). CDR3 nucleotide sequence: TGTGCCAGCAGTCCCCGACAGGGTGATCAGCCCCAGCATTTT. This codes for CASSPRQGDQPQHF.

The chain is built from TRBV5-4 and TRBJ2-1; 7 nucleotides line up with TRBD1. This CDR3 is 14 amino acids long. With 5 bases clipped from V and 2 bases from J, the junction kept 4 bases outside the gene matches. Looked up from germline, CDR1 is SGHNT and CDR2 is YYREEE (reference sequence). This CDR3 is CASRLDRAYNEQFF. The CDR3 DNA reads TGTGCCAGCAGGCTCGACAGGGCCTACAATGAGCAGTTCTTC.

Here the CDR3 DNA reads TGTGCCAGTACCCTAAACCAGGGGGCAATTCAGCCCCAGCATTTT. It is translated as CASTLNQGAIQPQHF. The chain carries TRBV19 and TRBJ1-5; 8 nucleotides line up with TRBD1. J gave up 6 bases and V 7 bases, and 11 bases lay outside the gene matches. CDR3 length equals 15 residues. Germline-derived CDR1 and CDR2 are LNHDA and SQIVND (reference sequence).

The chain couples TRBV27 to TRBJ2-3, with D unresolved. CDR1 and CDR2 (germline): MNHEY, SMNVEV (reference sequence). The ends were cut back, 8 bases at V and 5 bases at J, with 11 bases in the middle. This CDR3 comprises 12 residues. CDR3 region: CASALNGDTQYF. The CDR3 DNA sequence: TGTGCCAGCGCCCTAAACGGAGATACGCAGTATTTT.